The source of this T cell receptor (beta chain) is a study of naive and memory T cell subsets. Overall study results and limits: Naive and memory repertoire findings lacked a ground truth for validation. Over 85% of naive TCR sequences appeared only once, unlike memory subsets. Naive repertoires, especially CD8, held a few larger clonotypes, possibly memory cells re-expressing CD45RA.

Turning to this clonotype: Antigen specificity is unknown.

CDR3 length: 15 residues. Germline values: CDR1 SGHTA, CDR2 FQGNSA. The V end was cut by 2 bases, the J end by 1 base, with 9 bases between. An equimolar mix of two oligonucleotides served as the beta constant-region primer for TRBC1 and TRBC2. The ligated cDNA underwent four PCR rounds using SP2 and nested alpha and beta constant-region primers. In TCRdb, the UMI-ligation and nested PCR reads were re-called with MiXCR into one record per CDR3 protein. The table lists 140,000 to 150,000 distinct CDR3 sequences, 22% of them singletons. CMV status came from CD4+ IFNgamma after overnight CMV lysate stimulation. Four subsets defined by CD45RA and CD27 were sorted after CD3, CD4, CD8 and live/dead staining.

V is TRBV7-2 and J is TRBJ1-5; no clear D. The sequence came from a human donor in good health. Specimen: naive CD4+ T cells from blood. The CDR3 region has the DNA TGTGCCAGCAGCTTACGTGTTGGCAGCAATCAGCCCCAGCATTTT. It is translated as CASSLRVGSNQPQHF.